This is a list of T cell receptor beta chains from one sample in a study of T cells in Graves' hyperthyroidism and ophthalmopathy. TCRdb reanalysed the multiplex PCR reads using MiXCR and keeps one entry per CDR3 protein. The sample has roughly 650,000 distinct CDR3 sequences, 16% seen once. Sequences were obtained from blood. The source is a woman in her 40s with Graves' ophthalmopathy. Both conserved end residues are part of each CDR3.

V | CDR3
TRBV7-2 | CASSQTSGRSTEQYF
TRBV7-3 | CASSQRTNTDTQYF
TRBV15 | CATSRPTPLGPGIQYF
TRBV3-1 | CASSQGRVGLAGVLDTQYF
TRBV5-6 | CASSGPPGGLQWTF
TRBV2 | CASGWGYQETQYF
TRBV30 | CAWSNSYEQYF
TRBV20-1 | CSARETGNTIYF
TRBV30 | CAWPPGQRNEKLFF
TRBV7-8 | CASSLARGTGYGYTF